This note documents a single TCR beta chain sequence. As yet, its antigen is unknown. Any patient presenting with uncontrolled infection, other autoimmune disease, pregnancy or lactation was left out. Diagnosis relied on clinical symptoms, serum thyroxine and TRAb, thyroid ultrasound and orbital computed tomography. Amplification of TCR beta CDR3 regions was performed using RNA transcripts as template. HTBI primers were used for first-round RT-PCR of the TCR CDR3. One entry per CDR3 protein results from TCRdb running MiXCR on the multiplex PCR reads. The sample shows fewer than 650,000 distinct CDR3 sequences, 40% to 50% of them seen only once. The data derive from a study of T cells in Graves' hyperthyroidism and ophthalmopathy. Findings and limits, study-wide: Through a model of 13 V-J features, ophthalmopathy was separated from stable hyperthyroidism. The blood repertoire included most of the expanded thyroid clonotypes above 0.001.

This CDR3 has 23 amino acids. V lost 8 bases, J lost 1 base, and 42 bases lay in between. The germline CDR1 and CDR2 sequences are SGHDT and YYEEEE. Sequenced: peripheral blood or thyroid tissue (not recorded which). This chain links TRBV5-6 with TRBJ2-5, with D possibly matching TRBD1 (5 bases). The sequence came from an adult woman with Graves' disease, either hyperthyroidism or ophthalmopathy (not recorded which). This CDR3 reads CASQEALGSGSLGQTLIQETQYF. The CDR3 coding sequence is TGTGCCAGTCAAGAGGCCCTAGGCTCTGGAAGTCTGGGGCAAACTCTGATCCAAGAGACCCAGTACTTC.